A selection of T cell receptor beta chains follows, all from one sample in a study of human T cells and chemical hapten exposure. TCRdb redid the calling of the RACE reads with MiXCR, one entry per CDR3 protein. The table has roughly 190,000 distinct CDR3 sequences, around 20% seen once. This specimen consisted of whole blood, obtained in connection with sensitization to the hapten diphenylcyclopropenone (DPC). These receptors were collected from a woman aged 50 to 60 with alopecia areata. Some clones in this sample may be carry-over from other donors' samples. Each CDR3 is given with its conserved first and last residue. Fields, in order: D gene, clone size, V gene, J gene, CDR3 DNA, CDR3 protein. A D gene is named only where the DNA matches it firmly. Clone size is stated in some rows and not others, as once, few, many or a class when expanded.

D: -
size: -
V: TRBV18
J: TRBJ1-6
DNA: TGTGCCAGCTCCCCTGACGGCCTTGGGTCACCCCTCCACTTT
CDR3: CASSPDGLGSPLHF

D: TRBD2
size: many
V: TRBV10-3
J: TRBJ2-4
DNA: TGTGCCATCAGTGAGATGGGACTAGCGGGAGGAGGAGACATTCAGTACTTC
CDR3: CAISEMGLAGGGDIQYF

D: -
size: -
V: TRBV28
J: TRBJ1-3
DNA: TGTGCCAGCACCCCTGGGGGCTCTGGAAACACCATATATTTT
CDR3: CASTPGGSGNTIYF

D: -
size: few
V: TRBV15
J: TRBJ1-1
DNA: TGTGCCACCAGCGGGACTGCGAACACTGAAGCTTTCTTT
CDR3: CATSGTANTEAFF

D: -
size: -
V: TRBV7-2
J: TRBJ1-1
DNA: TGTGCCAGCAGCTTTTCTCTCACTGAAGCTTTCTTT
CDR3: CASSFSLTEAFF

D: -
size: few
V: TRBV27
J: TRBJ1-6
DNA: TGTGCCAGCAGTGAATTTAGCTCCTATAATTCACCCCTCCACTTT
CDR3: CASSEFSSYNSPLHF

D: -
size: few
V: TRBV5-1
J: TRBJ2-7
DNA: TGCGCCAGCAGCTCGGACAGTTACTACGAGCAGTACTTC
CDR3: CASSSDSYYEQYF

D: -
size: -
V: TRBV20-1
J: TRBJ2-1
DNA: TGCAGTGCCCAAGGATTAGACCCCATTAATGAGCAGTTCTTC
CDR3: CSAQGLDPINEQFF

D: TRBD1
size: -
V: TRBV5-1
J: TRBJ2-7
DNA: TGCGCCAGCAGCTTGACAGGGGGCACGTACGAGCAGTACTTC
CDR3: CASSLTGGTYEQYF

D: TRBD1
size: few
V: TRBV6-1
J: TRBJ2-2
DNA: TGTGCCAGCAGTGTTAGGGGACAGGGGCACACCGGGGAGCTGTTTTTT
CDR3: CASSVRGQGHTGELFF

D: -
size: once
V: TRBV12-3/TRBV12-4
J: TRBJ2-1
DNA: TGTGCCAGCAAGCCGACGGGATCCTACAATGAGCAGTTCTTC
CDR3: CASKPTGSYNEQFF

D: TRBD1
size: -
V: TRBV7-2
J: TRBJ1-2
DNA: TGTGCCAGCAGCACTTACAGGGGGTACGGCTACACCTTC
CDR3: CASSTYRGYGYTF

D: TRBD1
size: few
V: TRBV27
J: TRBJ2-7
DNA: TGTGCCAGCGCCTTGGGGACAGGCTTTTACGAGCAGTACTTC
CDR3: CASALGTGFYEQYF

D: TRBD2
size: -
V: TRBV10-2
J: TRBJ2-1
DNA: TGCGCCAGCAGTGTAGTGGCCCTACTAGCGGGGGCCAAGAATGAGCAGTTCTTC
CDR3: CASSVVALLAGAKNEQFF

D: TRBD1
size: few
V: TRBV12-3/TRBV12-4
J: TRBJ1-2
DNA: TGTGCCAGCAGTTTAGCGCACAGGGGGTTTGGCTACACCTTC
CDR3: CASSLAHRGFGYTF

D: -
size: -
V: TRBV28
J: TRBJ2-7
DNA: TGTGCCAGCAGAACGAGCTCCTACGAGCAGTACTTC
CDR3: CASRTSSYEQYF

D: TRBD2
size: once
V: TRBV20-1
J: TRBJ2-7
DNA: TGCAGTGTACGGACTAGCGGGAGTTTTTTGTCCGGCTCCTACGAGCAGTACTTC
CDR3: CSVRTSGSFLSGSYEQYF

D: -
size: few
V: TRBV25-1
J: TRBJ1-1
DNA: TGTGCCAGCAGTGATGAGCGTCGGAACACTGAAGCTTTCTTT
CDR3: CASSDERRNTEAFF

D: -
size: -
V: TRBV29-1
J: TRBJ1-3
DNA: TGCAGCGTTGGAGGGGGGGGGAACACCATATATTTT
CDR3: CSVGGGGNTIYF

D: TRBD2
size: -
V: TRBV5-1
J: TRBJ2-3
DNA: TGCGCCAGCAGCTCCAGCCAGCGGGAGGTCGCAGATACGCAGTATTTT
CDR3: CASSSSQREVADTQYF

D: -
size: few
V: TRBV27
J: TRBJ1-4
DNA: TGTGCCAGCAGTTCCCTCGGGGCAACTAATGAAAAACTGTTTTTT
CDR3: CASSSLGATNEKLFF

D: -
size: -
V: TRBV7-2
J: TRBJ2-7
DNA: TGTGCCAGCAGCTTAGGCGGTCTTACTGCCTACGAGCAGTACTTC
CDR3: CASSLGGLTAYEQYF

D: -
size: few
V: TRBV20-1
J: TRBJ2-3
DNA: TGCAGTGCTAGAGATGGAGGAGAGGGAGCTAGCACAGATACGCAGTATTTT
CDR3: CSARDGGEGASTDTQYF

D: -
size: few
V: TRBV19
J: TRBJ1-5
DNA: TGTGCCAGCCTTCGGGTGAGTGGGAGCAATCAGCCCCAGCATTTT
CDR3: CASLRVSGSNQPQHF

D: -
size: -
V: TRBV15
J: TRBJ1-2
DNA: TGTGCCACCACCCATGGGGGATTCAAACTGGGGGGCTACACCTTC
CDR3: CATTHGGFKLGGYTF

D: -
size: -
V: TRBV27
J: TRBJ1-1
DNA: TGTGCCAGCAGTTCTGGTAGGGGCTTAGAAGGTGAAGCTTTCTTT
CDR3: CASSSGRGLEGEAFF

D: -
size: few
V: TRBV10-1
J: TRBJ2-3
DNA: TGCGCCAGCAGTGAGTCCCCGGCAGGTACGCAGTATTTT
CDR3: CASSESPAGTQYF

D: TRBD1
size: -
V: TRBV30
J: TRBJ1-1
DNA: TGTGCCTGGAGTAAGGGTAGGGGGCGGGGGTCTCACACTGAAGCTTTCTTT
CDR3: CAWSKGRGRGSHTEAFF

D: -
size: few
V: TRBV6-1
J: TRBJ2-1
DNA: TGTGCCAGCACTCCCGATAGCCGCCTCCAGTTCTTC
CDR3: CASTPDSRLQFF

D: TRBD1
size: -
V: TRBV6-5
J: TRBJ1-2
DNA: TGTGCCAGCAGCCTACAGGGGCTAAGCTACACCTTC
CDR3: CASSLQGLSYTF

D: -
size: few
V: TRBV7-9
J: TRBJ2-7
DNA: TGTGCCAGCAGCTTATTGCCGACGGCCACCGAGCAGTACTTC
CDR3: CASSLLPTATEQYF

D: -
size: -
V: TRBV5-8
J: TRBJ2-1
DNA: TGTGCCACTCGAAGGCGCGCGGTCAATGAGCAGTTCTTC
CDR3: CATRRRAVNEQFF

D: -
size: many
V: TRBV11-2
J: TRBJ2-6
DNA: TGTGCCAGCAGCTTAGCTGGGGCCAACGTCCTGACTTTC
CDR3: CASSLAGANVLTF

D: -
size: few
V: TRBV20-1
J: TRBJ1-1
DNA: TGCAGTGCTAGATTCTGGGGAACTGAAGCTTTCTTT
CDR3: CSARFWGTEAFF

D: -
size: -
V: TRBV20-1
J: TRBJ1-2
DNA: TGCAGTGCAAGCCAAGGGGACTATGGCTACACCTTC
CDR3: CSASQGDYGYTF

D: -
size: few
V: TRBV28
J: TRBJ1-1
DNA: TGTGCCAGCACCTGGGGGGGGGGTACATTGAACACTGAAGCTTTCTTT
CDR3: CASTWGGGTLNTEAFF

D: -
size: -
V: TRBV15
J: TRBJ2-7
DNA: TGTGCCACGTCAAATGGGGGGACCTACGAGCAGTACTTC
CDR3: CATSNGGTYEQYF

D: -
size: few
V: TRBV5-4
J: TRBJ2-1
DNA: TGTGCCAGCAGCGCACTAACTAGGGATGAGCAGTTCTTC
CDR3: CASSALTRDEQFF

D: -
size: few
V: TRBV12-3/TRBV12-4
J: TRBJ1-2
DNA: TGTGCCAGCAGTTCCGGTCGGTCCGCTGGCTACACCTTC
CDR3: CASSSGRSAGYTF

D: TRBD2
size: -
V: TRBV29-1
J: TRBJ2-7
DNA: TGCAGCGTTGAGACGGGAGGAAGATACGAGCAGTACTTC
CDR3: CSVETGGRYEQYF

D: -
size: -
V: TRBV6-6
J: TRBJ2-6
DNA: TGTGCCAGCAGTTACCCGGGGAATTTTCGGGGATCTGGGGCCAACGTCCTGACTTTC
CDR3: CASSYPGNFRGSGANVLTF

D: -
size: -
V: TRBV27
J: TRBJ1-1
DNA: TGTGCCAGCACCAGAGCACGGGGGCTGACTGAAGCTTTCTTT
CDR3: CASTRARGLTEAFF

D: TRBD2
size: few
V: TRBV6-6
J: TRBJ2-7
DNA: TGTGCCAGCGGGGAGGGAGAGCAGTACTTC
CDR3: CASGEGEQYF

D: -
size: many
V: TRBV29-1
J: TRBJ1-1
DNA: TGCAGCGCTGAAAAAGGAACGAACACTGAAGCTTTCTTT
CDR3: CSAEKGTNTEAFF

D: -
size: -
V: TRBV28
J: TRBJ2-2
DNA: TGTGCCAGCGGGAGAGAAGACACCGGGGAGCTGTTTTTT
CDR3: CASGREDTGELFF

D: -
size: -
V: TRBV20-1
J: TRBJ1-6
DNA: TGCAGTGCTAGAGGATACGGGGGAAATTCACCCCTCCACTTT
CDR3: CSARGYGGNSPLHF

D: TRBD2
size: few
V: TRBV11-3
J: TRBJ2-1
DNA: TGTGCCAGCAGCATGGGACTAGTGTCCTACAATGAGCAGTTCTTC
CDR3: CASSMGLVSYNEQFF

D: -
size: -
V: TRBV20-1
J: TRBJ2-1
DNA: TGCAGTGCTCCGGGAGATTACAATGAGCAGTTCTTC
CDR3: CSAPGDYNEQFF

D: -
size: -
V: TRBV6-6
J: TRBJ2-1
DNA: TGTGCCAGCAGTACGGGTTACACATCTGAGCAGTTCTTC
CDR3: CASSTGYTSEQFF

D: TRBD2
size: -
V: TRBV20-1
J: TRBJ2-3
DNA: TGCAGTGCTAGTTTGAGCGGGAGGGCAGATACGCAGTATTTT
CDR3: CSASLSGRADTQYF